What follows is one T cell receptor (beta chain) and its context. This sample was included in a study of chronic HIV infection and antiretroviral therapy. TCRdb itself ran the 5' RACE reads through MiXCR, one entry per CDR3 protein. The sample includes roughly 48,000 distinct CDR3 sequences, approximately 19% seen only once; the top ten take around 2.8%. This clonotype was sampled from an adult who had HIV and had not received antiretroviral therapy, or was an uninfected healthy control (not recorded which). The sequenced sample was peripheral blood.

CDR3 nucleotides: TGTGCCAGCAATAGGGGGTTGAACACTGAAGCTTTCTTT. Its translation is CASNRGLNTEAFF. J is TRBJ1-1 and V is TRBV6-5; weak D call: TRBD1 (6 bases). V was clipped by 7 bases and J by 0 bases, with 9 bases between them. The CDR3 covers 13 residues. Germline V gene sequence: CDR1 MNHEY, CDR2 SVGAGI.